What follows are 27 T cell receptor beta chains derived from one specimen sequenced in a study of cytotoxic CD8 clonotypes in ibrutinib-treated CLL. The method was immunoSEQ multiplex PCR; TCRdb's version includes in-frame clones alone and lacks a portion of them. Of over 110,000 clones listed, approximately 89% are singletons. The source material was PBMCs, sampled after 12 months of ibrutinib treatment. Every receptor here comes from a human donor with chronic lymphocytic leukemia.

This rearrangement joins TRBV9 to TRBJ2-1; TRBD2 is a possible D gene (5 bases). This CDR3 has 15 residues. The V gene lost 0 bases and the J gene lost 5 bases, with 12 bases spanning the gap. Germline CDR1 reads SGDLS; CDR2 reads YYNGEE. The CDR3 DNA reads as TGTGCCAGCAGCGTAGCTAGCCTAGCCGACAATGAGCAGTTCTTC. Translation: CASSVASLADNEQFF.

The chain links TRBV6-5 to TRBJ2-1, with D possibly TRBD2 on 5 matching bases. The V end lost 9 bases, the J end lost 4 bases, and 13 bases lay between the germline ends. The CDR3 spans 13 residues. CDR1 MNHEY and CDR2 SVGAGI come from the germline V gene. The CDR3 coding sequence is TGTGCCAGTTCGCCAGACTATTACAATGAGCAGTTCTTC. Its translation: CASSPDYYNEQFF.

The V and J genes are TRBV7-2 and TRBJ2-4, with TRBD2 matching 7 bases. The CDR3 covers 18 residues. V lost 6 bases, J lost 3 bases, and 17 bases stayed unmatched. Germline CDR1 and CDR2: SGHTA and FQGNSA. CDR3 protein: CASSLVVGGSGGKNIQYF. Here the CDR3 DNA reads TGTGCCAGCAGTCTAGTCGTCGGCGGGAGCGGCGGCAAAAACATTCAGTACTTC.

This rearrangement joins TRBV15 to TRBJ2-1, with 9 nucleotides matching TRBD1. The V gene end was trimmed by 6 bases and the J gene end by 4 bases; junction bases not matched to a gene: 4. The CDR3 is 14 amino acids. Germline V lookup: CDR1 LNHNV, CDR2 YYDKDF (reference sequence). In DNA, the CDR3 is TGTGCCACCAGTCCAGGACAGGGGTACAATGAGCAGTTCTTC. This gives the protein CATSPGQGYNEQFF.

This clone was recorded once. The rearrangement joins TRBV6-4 to TRBJ2-2, with a weak D call TRBD2 (6 bases). The germline V and J ends were trimmed by 6 bases and 2 bases, with 13 bases remaining between them. Germline V gives CDR1 MRHNA, CDR2 SNTAGT. The CDR3 runs 15 residues. CDR3 sequence: CASRNGAGNTGELFF. The CDR3 nucleotides read TGTGCCAGCAGAAACGGGGCGGGAAACACCGGGGAGCTGTTTTTT.

The chain carries TRBV11-1 and TRBJ2-5; no definite D call. CDR1 is SGHAT, CDR2 FQDESV, per germline (reference sequence). Trimming left V 0 bases short and J 3 bases short, with 5 bases between. The CDR3 runs 13 residues. CDR3 sequence: CASSLATEETQYF. The DNA for the CDR3 is TGTGCCAGCAGCTTAGCGACCGAAGAGACCCAGTACTTC.

The chain combines TRBV11-3 with TRBJ2-1, with 11 nucleotides matching TRBD2. Germline CDR1 SGHNT, CDR2 YENEEA. CDR3 length: 16 residues. With 5 bases clipped from V and 9 bases from J, the junction kept 12 bases outside the gene matches. The CDR3: CASSISGRAQKAEQFF. CDR3 in DNA: TGTGCCAGCAGCATTAGCGGGAGGGCCCAAAAGGCTGAGCAGTTCTTC.

V is TRBV11-3 and J is TRBJ1-1, with D uncertain. CDR1 SGHNT and CDR2 YENEEA come from the germline V gene. The CDR3 sequence is 15 residues long. Deletions cut 5 bases from V and 0 bases from J, with 13 bases between. CDR3 sequence reads: CASSPNGVMNTEAFF. CDR3 coding DNA: TGTGCCAGCAGCCCAAACGGGGTCATGAACACTGAAGCTTTCTTT.

This chain links TRBV5-1 with TRBJ2-2; 13 bases agree with TRBD2. The CDR3 covers 15 residues. V lost 6 bases and J lost 6; bases outside the gene matches: 5. Germline V lookup: CDR1 SGHRS, CDR2 YFSETQ. CDR3 in amino acids: CASKGLAGVPGELFF. Here the CDR3 DNA reads TGCGCCAGCAAAGGACTAGCGGGAGTCCCCGGGGAGCTGTTTTTT.

The V gene is TRBV13, the J gene TRBJ1-5; D not certain. The CDR3 runs to 12 residues. CDR1 is PRHDT and CDR2 is FYEKMQ in the germline V gene (reference sequence). Trimming took off 1 base at V and 6 bases at J, with 4 bases between the two ends. The chain's CDR3 is CASSLEGQPQHF. The DNA of the CDR3 is TGTGCCAGCAGCTTAGAGGGTCAGCCCCAGCATTTT.

The chain carries TRBV10-3 and TRBJ2-1; 10 positions match TRBD2. This CDR3 is built from 15 residues. After removal of 7 bases from V and 3 bases from J, the junction contained 6 bases not matched to a gene. Per germline, CDR1 ENHRY and CDR2 SYGVKD. CDR3 sequence (DNA): TGTGCCATCACAACTAGCGGGACAAGCTACAATGAGCAGTTCTTC. This codes for CAITTSGTSYNEQFF.

J is TRBJ2-3 and V is TRBV7-9; D is perhaps TRBD1 (5 bases). This CDR3 has 15 amino acids. Germline CDR1 and CDR2: SEHNR and FQNEAQ (reference sequence). V was shortened by 5 bases and J by 6 bases, with 18 bases between the two germline ends. This CDR3 is CASSTAPGMTDTQYF. CDR3 DNA sequence: TGTGCCAGCAGCACAGCCCCAGGGATGACGGATACGCAGTATTTT.

This clone has just one count. This chain uses TRBV18 with TRBJ2-7; D uncertain. Trimming took off 5 bases at V and 1 base at J, with 18 bases between the two ends. CDR3 length: 16 residues. Germline values: CDR1 KGHSH, CDR2 LQKENI. The CDR3 sequence: CASSSSWRSSSYEQYF. The CDR3 bases are TGTGCCAGCTCAAGCTCCTGGCGGAGTAGTTCCTACGAGCAGTACTTC.

The chain has TRBV27 and TRBJ2-7, with D tentatively TRBD1 (6 bases). Between the trimmed V and J ends, which lost 3 bases and 4 bases, there was a span of 10 bases. The CDR3 runs 13 residues. The germline CDR1 and CDR2 sequences are MNHEY and SMNVEV (reference sequence). This CDR3 reads CASSLGRGYEQYF. Written as DNA, the CDR3 is TGTGCCAGCAGTTTGGGCAGGGGTTACGAGCAGTACTTC.

V and J are TRBV27 and TRBJ2-1, with 7 bases that match TRBD2. Unmatched junction bases numbered 6, after V lost 6 bases and J lost 10 bases. CDR1 MNHEY and CDR2 SMNVEV come from the germline V gene (reference sequence). CDR3 length: 12 residues. CDR3 region: CASRFPGLEQFF. Written as DNA, the CDR3 is TGTGCCAGCAGATTCCCGGGACTAGAGCAGTTCTTC.

This sequence joins TRBV28 and TRBJ2-7; 8 bases map to TRBD1. The CDR3 runs to 13 residues. Per germline, CDR1 MDHEN and CDR2 SYDVKM. Trimming at V came to 8 bases and at J to 4 bases, leaving 7 bases not matched to a gene. CDR3 sequence reads: CASGQGAVYEQYF. For the CDR3, the DNA is TGTGCCAGCGGGCAGGGGGCAGTTTACGAGCAGTACTTC.

This clone was recorded only once. V and J are TRBV5-1 and TRBJ2-2, with D perhaps matching TRBD1 (6 bases). The CDR3 is 15 residues long. CDR1 is SGHRS and CDR2 is YFSETQ in the germline V gene. V was clipped by 4 bases and J by 1 base, with 11 bases between them. CDR3 DNA: TGCGCCAGCAGCCTGGGGGCGGGGAACACCGGGGAGCTGTTTTTT. It specifies CASSLGAGNTGELFF.

The chain is built from TRBV29-1 and TRBJ1-5; D gene uncertain. CDR1 is SQVTM, CDR2 ANQGSEA, per germline. V dropped 4 bases and J dropped 9 bases, with 10 bases sitting between them. The CDR3 sequence is 11 residues long. CDR3 loop: CSVGEKRPQHF. Written as DNA, the CDR3 is TGCAGCGTTGGGGAGAAACGGCCCCAGCATTTT.

The CDR3 loop reads CASSYSTGGPYEQYF. CDR3 sequence (DNA): TGTGCCAGCAGTTACTCGACAGGGGGCCCCTACGAGCAGTACTTC. The chain carries TRBV6-5 and TRBJ2-7; 10 bases align to TRBD1. V shed 0 bases, J shed 2 bases, and the junction held 1 base outside the gene matches. This CDR3 has 15 residues. The V gene's germline CDR1 is MNHEY and CDR2 SVGAGI.

V gene TRBV13 combines with J gene TRBJ1-1; D perhaps matches TRBD1 (5 bases). The CDR3 is 11 amino acids. Germline V lookup: CDR1 PRHDT, CDR2 FYEKMQ (reference sequence). Trimming took 5 bases from V and 8 from J, leaving 9 bases between them. DNA of the CDR3: TGTGCCAGCAGCCCGGGACTAGAAGCTTTCTTT. Translation gives CASSPGLEAFF.

The chain employs TRBV5-1 and TRBJ2-7, with D tentatively TRBD1 (6 bases). Germline V CDR1 and CDR2: SGHRS, YFSETQ. V was clipped by 5 bases and J by 0 bases, with 9 bases between them. This CDR3 spans 13 amino acids. CDR3 region: CASRGADSYEQYF. The CDR3 DNA reads TGCGCCAGCAGGGGGGCGGACTCCTACGAGCAGTACTTC.

This clone came up once. One end of the junction varies from germline; a read error may be responsible. The CDR3 region has the DNA TGCGTCAGCAGCCAAGATAGCAAGGGGGGTGAGCAGTTCTTC. Translated, it gives CVSSQDSKGGEQFF. The chain employs TRBV4-1 and TRBJ2-1; D assignment may be TRBD1 or TRBD2 (6 bases each). Germline CDR1 and CDR2: MGHRA and YSYEKL. The CDR3 is 14 amino acids.

The chain carries TRBV7-9 and TRBJ2-3; perhaps TRBD1 as D (5 bases). V lost 5 bases to trimming and J lost 0 bases, with 12 bases between them. The germline CDR1 and CDR2 sequences are SEHNR and FQNEAQ (reference sequence). This CDR3 spans 15 amino acids. The CDR3 region is CASSLTAPSTDTQYF. CDR3 DNA: TGTGCCAGCAGCCTGACAGCACCTAGCACAGATACGCAGTATTTT.

This chain joins TRBV11-2 and TRBJ2-7, with 8 bases identical to TRBD2. CDR3 length: 16 residues. Germline V gene data show CDR1 as SGHAT and CDR2 as FQNNGV. The V and J ends lost 0 bases and 7 bases, in that order; junction bases with no gene match: 11. The CDR3 DNA sequence: TGTGCCAGCAGCTTAGACGGAGCGGCCCCGGGGGGGGAGCAGTACTTC. Translated: CASSLDGAAPGGEQYF.

The chain couples TRBV4-3 to TRBJ2-3; TRBD2 might be the D (6 bases). In germline, CDR1 is LGHNA, CDR2 YSLEER. The CDR3 runs to 18 residues. Trimming shortened V by 1 base and J by 4 bases, and 21 bases separated the two germline ends. The CDR3 sequence: CASSQVPDWGVKADTQYF. In DNA form, the CDR3 reads TGCGCCAGCAGCCAAGTTCCCGATTGGGGGGTTAAGGCAGATACGCAGTATTTT.

The chain couples TRBV28 to TRBJ1-3; D call uncertain. The CDR3 covers 15 residues. Germline loops: CDR1 MDHEN, CDR2 SYDVKM. V lost 8 bases and J 4 bases, leaving 18 bases between the germline ends. The CDR3 spells CASGSSPTHGNTIYF. The CDR3 nucleotides are TGTGCCAGCGGGAGTTCCCCAACACACGGAAACACCATATATTTT.

The rearrangement uses TRBV28 and TRBJ2-3; D is unclear. Trimming stripped 6 bases from V and 4 bases from J, with 14 bases between. The CDR3 spans 14 residues. Per the germline V gene, CDR1 is MDHEN and CDR2 is SYDVKM. Here the CDR3 reads CASSLGWAPDTQYF. DNA for the CDR3: TGTGCCAGCAGCCTGGGTTGGGCCCCAGATACGCAGTATTTT.